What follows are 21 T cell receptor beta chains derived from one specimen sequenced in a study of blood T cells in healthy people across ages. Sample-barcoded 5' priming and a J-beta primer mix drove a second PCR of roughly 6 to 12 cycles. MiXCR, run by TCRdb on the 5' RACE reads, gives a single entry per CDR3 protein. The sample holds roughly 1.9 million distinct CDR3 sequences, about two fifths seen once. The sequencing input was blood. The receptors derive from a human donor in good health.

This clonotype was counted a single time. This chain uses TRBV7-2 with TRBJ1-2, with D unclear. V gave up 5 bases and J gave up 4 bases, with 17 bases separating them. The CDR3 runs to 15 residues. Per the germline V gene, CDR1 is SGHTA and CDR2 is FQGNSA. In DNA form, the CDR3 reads TGTGCCAGCAGCCGGAATGCCGCGCAGACCTATGGCTACACCTTC. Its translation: CASSRNAAQTYGYTF. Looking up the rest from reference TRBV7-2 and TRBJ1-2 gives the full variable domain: GAGVSQSPSNKVTEKGKDVELRCDPISGHTALYWYRQSLGQGLEFLIYFQGNSAPDKSGLPSDRFSAERTGGSVSTLTIQRTQQEDSAVYLCASSRNAAQTYGYTFGSGTRLTVV.

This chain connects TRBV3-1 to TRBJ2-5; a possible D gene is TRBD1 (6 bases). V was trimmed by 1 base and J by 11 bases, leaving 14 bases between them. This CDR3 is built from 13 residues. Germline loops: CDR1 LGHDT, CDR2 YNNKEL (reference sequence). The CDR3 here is CASSQAGGNEQYF. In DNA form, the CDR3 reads TGTGCCAGCAGCCAAGCTGGGGGCAATGAGCAGTACTTC.

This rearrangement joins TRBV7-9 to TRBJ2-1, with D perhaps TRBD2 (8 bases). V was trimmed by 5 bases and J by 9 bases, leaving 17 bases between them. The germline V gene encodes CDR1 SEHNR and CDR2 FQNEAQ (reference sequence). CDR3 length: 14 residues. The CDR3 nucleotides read TGTGCCAGCAGCGCGGGAGGAGGGGGCTTTGAGCAGTTCTTC. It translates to CASSAGGGGFEQFF.

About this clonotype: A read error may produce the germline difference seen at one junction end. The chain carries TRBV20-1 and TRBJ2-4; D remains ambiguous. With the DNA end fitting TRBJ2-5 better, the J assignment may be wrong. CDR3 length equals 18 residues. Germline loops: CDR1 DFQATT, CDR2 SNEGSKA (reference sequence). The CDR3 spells CGARVGLGWETTQETQYF. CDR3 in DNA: TGCGGTGCTAGAGTAGGCTTGGGTTGGGAAACAACCCAAGAGACCCAGTACTTC.

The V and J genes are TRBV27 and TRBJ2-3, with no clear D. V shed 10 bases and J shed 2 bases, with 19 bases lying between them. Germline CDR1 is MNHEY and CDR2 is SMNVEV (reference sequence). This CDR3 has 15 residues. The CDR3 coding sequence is TGTGCCACCGCCTACCGTAGGGTACACACAGATACGCAGTATTTT. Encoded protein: CATAYRRVHTDTQYF.

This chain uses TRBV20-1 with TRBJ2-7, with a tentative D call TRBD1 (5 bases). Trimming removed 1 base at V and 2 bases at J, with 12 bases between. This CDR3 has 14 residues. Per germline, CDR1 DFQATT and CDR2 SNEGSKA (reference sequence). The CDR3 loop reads CSARAETDTYEQYF. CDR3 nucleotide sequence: TGCAGTGCTAGAGCAGAGACAGATACCTACGAGCAGTACTTC.

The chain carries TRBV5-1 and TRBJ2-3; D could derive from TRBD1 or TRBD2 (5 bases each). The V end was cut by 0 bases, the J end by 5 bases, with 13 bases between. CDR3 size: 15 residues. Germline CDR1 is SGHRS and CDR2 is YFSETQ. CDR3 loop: CASSLAPRGRDTQYF. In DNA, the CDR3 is TGCGCCAGCAGCTTGGCCCCCCGGGGACGAGATACGCAGTATTTT.

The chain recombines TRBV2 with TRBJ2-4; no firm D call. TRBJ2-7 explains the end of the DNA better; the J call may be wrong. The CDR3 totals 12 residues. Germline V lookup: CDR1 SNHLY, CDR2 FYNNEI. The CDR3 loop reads CASIGKAYEQYF. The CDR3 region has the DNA TGTGCCAGCATAGGTAAGGCCTACGAGCAGTACTTC.

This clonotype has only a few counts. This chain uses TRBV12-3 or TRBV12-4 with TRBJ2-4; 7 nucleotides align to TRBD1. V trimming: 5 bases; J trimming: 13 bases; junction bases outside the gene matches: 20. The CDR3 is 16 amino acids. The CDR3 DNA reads TGTGCCAGCAGTCAAGGGGGCTTGAGCTCCTACAATGAGCAGTACTTC. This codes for CASSQGGLSSYNEQYF.

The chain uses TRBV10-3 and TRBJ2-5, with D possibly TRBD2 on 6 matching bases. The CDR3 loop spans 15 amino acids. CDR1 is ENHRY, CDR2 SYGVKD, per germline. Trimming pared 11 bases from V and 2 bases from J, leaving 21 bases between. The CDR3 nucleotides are TGTGCCGTTAGACCGGGGGTCCCACAACAAGAGACCCAGTACTTC. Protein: CAVRPGVPQQETQYF.

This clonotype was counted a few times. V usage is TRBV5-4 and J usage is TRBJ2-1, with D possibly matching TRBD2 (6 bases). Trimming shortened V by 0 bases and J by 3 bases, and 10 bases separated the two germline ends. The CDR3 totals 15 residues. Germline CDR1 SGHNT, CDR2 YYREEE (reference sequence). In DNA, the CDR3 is TGTGCCAGCAGCTTGGTAAATAGCGGCTACAATGAGCAGTTCTTC. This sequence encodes CASSLVNSGYNEQFF.

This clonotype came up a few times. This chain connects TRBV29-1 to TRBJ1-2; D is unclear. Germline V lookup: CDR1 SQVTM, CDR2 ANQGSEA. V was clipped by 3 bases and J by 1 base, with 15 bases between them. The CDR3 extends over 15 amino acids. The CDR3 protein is CSVELQPRHNYGYTF. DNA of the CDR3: TGCAGCGTTGAGTTACAGCCGAGACATAACTATGGCTACACCTTC.

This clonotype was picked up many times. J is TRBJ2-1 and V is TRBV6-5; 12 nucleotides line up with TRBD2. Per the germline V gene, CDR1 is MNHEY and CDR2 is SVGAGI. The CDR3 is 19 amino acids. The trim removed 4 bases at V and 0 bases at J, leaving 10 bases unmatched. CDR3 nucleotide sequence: TGTGCCAGCAGTTCGGTTTTTACTAGCGGGGGGTCCTCCTACAATGAGCAGTTCTTC. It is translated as CASSSVFTSGGSSYNEQFF.

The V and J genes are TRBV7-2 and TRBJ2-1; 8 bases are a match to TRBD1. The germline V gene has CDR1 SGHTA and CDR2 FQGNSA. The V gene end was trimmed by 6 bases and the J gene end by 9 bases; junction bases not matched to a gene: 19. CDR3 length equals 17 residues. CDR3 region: CASSVRLGQGLRGEQFF. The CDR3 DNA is TGTGCCAGCAGTGTACGGTTAGGACAGGGATTAAGGGGTGAGCAGTTCTTC.

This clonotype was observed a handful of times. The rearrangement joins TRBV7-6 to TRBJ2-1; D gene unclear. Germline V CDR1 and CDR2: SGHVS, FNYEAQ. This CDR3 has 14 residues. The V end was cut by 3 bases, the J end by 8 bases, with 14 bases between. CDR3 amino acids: CASSLDATGYEQFF. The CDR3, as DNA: TGTGCCAGCAGCTTGGACGCAACTGGCTATGAGCAGTTCTTC.

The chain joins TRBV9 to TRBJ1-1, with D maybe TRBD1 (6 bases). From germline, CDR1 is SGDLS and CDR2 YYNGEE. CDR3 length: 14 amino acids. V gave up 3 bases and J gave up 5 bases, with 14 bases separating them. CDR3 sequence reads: CASSGSSQGTEAFF. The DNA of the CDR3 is TGTGCCAGCAGCGGATCATCGCAGGGGACTGAAGCTTTCTTT.

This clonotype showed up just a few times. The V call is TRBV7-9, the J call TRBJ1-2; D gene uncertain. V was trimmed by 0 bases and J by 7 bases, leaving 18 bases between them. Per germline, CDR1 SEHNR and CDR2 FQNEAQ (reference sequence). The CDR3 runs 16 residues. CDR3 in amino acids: CASSLAGTASPRGYTF. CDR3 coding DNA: TGTGCCAGCAGCTTAGCGGGTACGGCTAGCCCGCGTGGCTACACCTTC.

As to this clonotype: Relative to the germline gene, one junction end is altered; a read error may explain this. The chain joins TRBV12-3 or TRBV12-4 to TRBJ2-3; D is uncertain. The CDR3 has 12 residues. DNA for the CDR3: TGTGCCAGCAGTTTAAGCGCTGATACGGAGTATTTT. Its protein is CASSLSADTEYF.

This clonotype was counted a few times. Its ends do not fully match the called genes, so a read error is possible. The CDR3, as DNA: TGCACCAGCAGCCGTTACGCTAGCGGGGAGAAGACCCAGTACTTC. Amino acid sequence: CTSSRYASGEKTQYF. The chain joins TRBV5-1 to TRBJ2-5; TRBD2 matches at 9 bases. CDR3 length equals 15 residues. Per the germline V gene, CDR1 is SGHRS and CDR2 is YFSETQ.

Written as DNA, the CDR3 is TGCGCCAGCAGAAAGGACCAAGGGGCTTTCTTT. This translates into CASRKDQGAFF. The V and J genes are TRBV5-1 and TRBJ1-1, with D unresolved. The CDR3 has 11 residues. Germline assignment: CDR1 SGHRS and CDR2 YFSETQ. Trimming cost V 5 bases and J 11 bases, with 13 bases left between them.

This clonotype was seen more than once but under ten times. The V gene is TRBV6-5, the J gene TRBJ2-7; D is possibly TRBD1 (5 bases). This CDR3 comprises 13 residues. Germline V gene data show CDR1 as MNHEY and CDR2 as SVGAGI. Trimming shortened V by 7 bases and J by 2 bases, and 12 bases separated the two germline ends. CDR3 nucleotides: TGTGCCAGCAAGGCAGGGATAACCTACGAGCAGTACTTC. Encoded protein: CASKAGITYEQYF.